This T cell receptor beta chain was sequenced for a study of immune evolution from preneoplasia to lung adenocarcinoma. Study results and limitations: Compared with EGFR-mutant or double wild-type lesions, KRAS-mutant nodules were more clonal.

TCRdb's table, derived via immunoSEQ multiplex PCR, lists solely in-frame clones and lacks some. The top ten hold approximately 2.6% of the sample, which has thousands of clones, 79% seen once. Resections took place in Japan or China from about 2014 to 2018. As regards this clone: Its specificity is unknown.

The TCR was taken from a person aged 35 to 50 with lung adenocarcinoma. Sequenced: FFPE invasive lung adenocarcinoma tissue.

The CDR3 DNA reads TGTGCCAGCAGCTTAGGACGAGGGGGCTACACCTTC. Amino acid sequence: CASSLGRGGYTF. The chain carries TRBV13 and TRBJ1-2; D uncertain. Germline CDR1 is PRHDT and CDR2 is FYEKMQ (reference sequence). This CDR3 contains 12 residues. V was trimmed by 0 bases and J by 8 bases, leaving 7 bases between them.